Described below is a single TCR beta chain sequence and its context. The data originate from a study of preoperative IRX-2 immunotherapy in early breast cancer. Indicated treatment: preoperative locoregional IRX-2 cytokine immunotherapy. Samples came from a phase Ib trial of preoperative locoregional IRX-2 cytokine immunotherapy. Some clones are missing from TCRdb's copy, which holds only in-frame ones; the method was immunoSEQ multiplex PCR. The sample holds around 88,000 clones; approximately 90% are singletons and the top ten take about 2%. Sample: tumor tissue, taken after IRX-2 immunotherapy. The sequence derives from a human donor with breast cancer.

CDR3 protein: CASSPHSTAGFNEKLFF. CDR3 DNA: TGTGCCAGCTCACCACATTCGACAGCCGGATTTAATGAAAAACTGTTTTTT. The V and J genes are TRBV18 and TRBJ1-4; tentative D call: TRBD1 (5 bases). In germline, CDR1 is KGHSH, CDR2 LQKENI. The CDR3 length is 17 residues. Deletions cut 1 base from V and 4 bases from J, with 16 bases between.